This T cell receptor (beta chain) was obtained from a study of Graves' ophthalmopathy and Graves' hyperthyroidism. Establishment of the diagnosis relied upon clinical symptoms, serum thyroxine, TRAb, thyroid ultrasound and orbital computed tomography. Many counts were recorded for this clonotype. Antigen unknown. V was cut by 7 bases and J by 5 bases, with 18 bases left in between. The CDR3 has 15 amino acids. Germline values: CDR1 LNHDA, CDR2 SQIVND (reference sequence). For repertoire sequencing, the TCR beta CDR3 regions were amplified from RNA transcripts. The first round was an RT-PCR with HTBI primers, and the second round was a multiplex PCR. TCRdb analysed the multiplex PCR reads with MiXCR anew, one entry per CDR3 protein. Among around 1,000,000 distinct CDR3 sequences listed, less than 45% were seen once. Study-level findings and limits: Blood contained most expanded thyroid clonotypes exceeding 0.001 frequency.

The sample taken for sequencing was peripheral blood or thyroid tissue (not recorded which). This receptor was obtained from an adult man with Graves' hyperthyroidism. The genes are TRBV19 and TRBJ1-5; D uncertain. Here the CDR3 DNA reads TGTGCCAGTAAATTGAGCCGGACGGTATATCAGCCCCAGCATTTT. It specifies CASKLSRTVYQPQHF.